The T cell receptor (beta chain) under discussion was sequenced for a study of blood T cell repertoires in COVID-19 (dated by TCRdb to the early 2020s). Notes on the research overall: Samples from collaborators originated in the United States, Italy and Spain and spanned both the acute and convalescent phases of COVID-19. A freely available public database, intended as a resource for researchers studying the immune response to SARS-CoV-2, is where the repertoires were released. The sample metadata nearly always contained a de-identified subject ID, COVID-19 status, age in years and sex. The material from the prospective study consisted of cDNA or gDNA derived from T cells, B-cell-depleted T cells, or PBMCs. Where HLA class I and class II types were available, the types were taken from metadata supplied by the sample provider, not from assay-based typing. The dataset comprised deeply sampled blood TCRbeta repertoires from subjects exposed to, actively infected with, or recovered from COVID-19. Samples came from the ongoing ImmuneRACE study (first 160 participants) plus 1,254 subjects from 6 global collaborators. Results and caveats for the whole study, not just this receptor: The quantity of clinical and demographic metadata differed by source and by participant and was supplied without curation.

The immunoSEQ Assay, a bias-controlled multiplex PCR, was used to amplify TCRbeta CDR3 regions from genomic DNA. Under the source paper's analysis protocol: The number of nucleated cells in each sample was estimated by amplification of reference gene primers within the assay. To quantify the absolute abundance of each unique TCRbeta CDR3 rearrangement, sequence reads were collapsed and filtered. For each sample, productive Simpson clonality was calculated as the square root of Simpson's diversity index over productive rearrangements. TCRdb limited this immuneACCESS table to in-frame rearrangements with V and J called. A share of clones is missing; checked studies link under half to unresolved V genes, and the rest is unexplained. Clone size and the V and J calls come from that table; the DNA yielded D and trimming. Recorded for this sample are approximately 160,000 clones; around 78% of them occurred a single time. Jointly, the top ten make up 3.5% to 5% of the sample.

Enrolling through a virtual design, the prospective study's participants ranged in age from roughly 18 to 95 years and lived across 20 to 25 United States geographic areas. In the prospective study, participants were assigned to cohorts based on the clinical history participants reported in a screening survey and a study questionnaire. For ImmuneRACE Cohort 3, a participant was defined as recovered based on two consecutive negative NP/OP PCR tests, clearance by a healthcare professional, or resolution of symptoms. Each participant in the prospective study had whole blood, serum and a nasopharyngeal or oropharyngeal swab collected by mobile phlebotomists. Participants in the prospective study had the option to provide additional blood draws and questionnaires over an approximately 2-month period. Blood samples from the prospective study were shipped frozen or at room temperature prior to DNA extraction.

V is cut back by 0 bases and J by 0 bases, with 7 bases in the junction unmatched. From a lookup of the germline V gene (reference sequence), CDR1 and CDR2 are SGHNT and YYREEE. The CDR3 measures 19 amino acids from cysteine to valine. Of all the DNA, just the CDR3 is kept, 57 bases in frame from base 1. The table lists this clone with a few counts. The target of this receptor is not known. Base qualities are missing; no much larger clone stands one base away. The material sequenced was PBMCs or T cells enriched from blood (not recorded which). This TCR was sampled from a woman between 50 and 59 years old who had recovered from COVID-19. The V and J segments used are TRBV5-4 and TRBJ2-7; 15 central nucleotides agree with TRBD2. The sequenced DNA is TGTGCCAGCAGCTTGGGAGGGACTAGCGGGAGGCCGGCCTCCTACGAGCAGTACGTC. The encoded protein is CASSLGGTSGRPASYEQYV.